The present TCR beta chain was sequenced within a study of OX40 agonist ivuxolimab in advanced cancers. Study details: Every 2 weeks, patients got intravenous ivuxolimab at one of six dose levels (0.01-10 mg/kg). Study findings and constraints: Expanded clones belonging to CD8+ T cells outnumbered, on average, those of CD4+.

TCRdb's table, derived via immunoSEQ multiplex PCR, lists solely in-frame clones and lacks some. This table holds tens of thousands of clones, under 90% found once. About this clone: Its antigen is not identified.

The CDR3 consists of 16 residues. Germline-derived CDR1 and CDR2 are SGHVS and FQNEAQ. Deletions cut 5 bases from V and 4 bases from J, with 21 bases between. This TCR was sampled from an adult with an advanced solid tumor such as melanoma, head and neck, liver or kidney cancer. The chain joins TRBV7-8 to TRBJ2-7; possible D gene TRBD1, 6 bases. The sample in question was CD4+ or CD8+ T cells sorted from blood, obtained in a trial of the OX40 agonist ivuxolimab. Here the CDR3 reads CASSMNRDIRPYEQYF. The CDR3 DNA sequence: TGTGCCAGCAGCATGAACCGGGACATAAGACCTTACGAGCAGTACTTC.